This entry describes one T cell receptor (beta chain). This specimen comes from a study of blood T cell repertoires in COVID-19. Overall study: Samples of COVID-19 (acute and convalescent) were obtained from the United States, Italy and Spain. PBMCs, B-cell-depleted T cells, or T cells provided the cDNA or gDNA that made up the material.

In germline, CDR1 is MDHEN, CDR2 SYDVKM. Trimming removed 6 bases at V and 4 bases at J, with 6 bases between. The CDR3 has 11 amino acids. Per the study methods: Amplifying reference gene primers gave estimates of nucleated cell counts. The table came from immunoSEQ multiplex PCR; TCRdb's copy has only in-frame clones and leaves some out. That table gives V, J and clone size, and the DNA gave D and trimming. The table records approximately 100,000 clones, roughly 87% of them present only once. This chain connects TRBV28 to TRBJ1-1, with D maybe TRBD1 (5 bases). Sample: peripheral blood. The sequence derives from a human donor in a cohort sampled during active COVID-19. The CDR3 DNA reads as TGTGCCAGCAGCAGGGCCACTGAAGCTTTCTTT. It yields the protein CASSRATEAFF.